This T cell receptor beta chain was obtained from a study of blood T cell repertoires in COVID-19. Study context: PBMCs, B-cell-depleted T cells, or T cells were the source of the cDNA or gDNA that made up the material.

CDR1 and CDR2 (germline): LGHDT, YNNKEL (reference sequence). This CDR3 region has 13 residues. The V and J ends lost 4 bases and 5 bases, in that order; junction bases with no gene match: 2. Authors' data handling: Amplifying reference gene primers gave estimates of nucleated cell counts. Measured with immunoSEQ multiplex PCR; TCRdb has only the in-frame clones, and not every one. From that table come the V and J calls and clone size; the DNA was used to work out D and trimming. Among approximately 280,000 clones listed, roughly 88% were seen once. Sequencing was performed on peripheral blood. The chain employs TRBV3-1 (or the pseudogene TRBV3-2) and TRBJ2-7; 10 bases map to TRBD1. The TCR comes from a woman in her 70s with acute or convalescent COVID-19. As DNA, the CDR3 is TGTGCCAGCAGCCGGGGACAGGGGAACGAGCAGTACTTC. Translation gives CASSRGQGNEQYF.